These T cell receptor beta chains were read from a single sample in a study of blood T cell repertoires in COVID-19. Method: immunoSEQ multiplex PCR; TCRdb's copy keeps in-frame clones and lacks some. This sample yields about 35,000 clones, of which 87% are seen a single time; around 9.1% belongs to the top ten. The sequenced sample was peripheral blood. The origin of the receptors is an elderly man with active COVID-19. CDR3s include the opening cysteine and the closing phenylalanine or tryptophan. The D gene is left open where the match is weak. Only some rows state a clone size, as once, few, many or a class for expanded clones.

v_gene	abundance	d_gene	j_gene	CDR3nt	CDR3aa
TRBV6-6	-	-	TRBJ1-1	TGTGCCAGCAGGGGTGGGGGGGACACTGAAGCTTTCTTT	CASRGGGDTEAFF
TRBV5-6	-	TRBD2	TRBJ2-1	TGTGCCAGCAGCTTCGGGACTAGCGACAATGAGCAGTTCTTC	CASSFGTSDNEQFF
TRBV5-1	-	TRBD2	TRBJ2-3	TGCGCCAGCAGCTTGTTAGTTACAGCGGGAGGCCTGGGGGGCACAGATACGCAGTATTTT	CASSLLVTAGGLGGTDTQYF
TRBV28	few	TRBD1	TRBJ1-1	TGTGCCAGCAGCCCTATCGACAGGGGGGACACTGAAGCTTTCTTT	CASSPIDRGDTEAFF
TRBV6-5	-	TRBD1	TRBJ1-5	TGTGCCAGCATAGTCGACAGGGATCAGCCCCAGCATTTT	CASIVDRDQPQHF
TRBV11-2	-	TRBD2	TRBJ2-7	TGTGCCAGCAGCTTGGGGGGTAGGCGCGGGAGCTCGCGGGAGCAGTACTTC	CASSLGGRRGSSREQYF
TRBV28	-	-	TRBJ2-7	TGTGCCAGCAGCCCCAGACTACCCCGGTCTGGGGAGCAGTACTTC	CASSPRLPRSGEQYF
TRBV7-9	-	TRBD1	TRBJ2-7	TGTGCCAGCAGCGCCCTGGACAGGGGAATGATCTACGAGCAGTACTTC	CASSALDRGMIYEQYF
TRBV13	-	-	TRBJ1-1	TGTGCCAGCAGCTTAGAGGCAGGGATGGAAGCTTTCTTT	CASSLEAGMEAFF
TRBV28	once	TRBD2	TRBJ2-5	TGTGCCAGCAGTTGGGTAGCGGGGGCCCAGTACTTC	CASSWVAGAQYF
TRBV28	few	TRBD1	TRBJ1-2	TGTGCCAGCAGTACAACCGGGACAGGTGTAGGATATGGCTACACCTTC	CASSTTGTGVGYGYTF
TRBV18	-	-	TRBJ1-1	TGTGCCAGCTCACCGAGGGCTGTAACTGAAGCTTTCTTT	CASSPRAVTEAFF